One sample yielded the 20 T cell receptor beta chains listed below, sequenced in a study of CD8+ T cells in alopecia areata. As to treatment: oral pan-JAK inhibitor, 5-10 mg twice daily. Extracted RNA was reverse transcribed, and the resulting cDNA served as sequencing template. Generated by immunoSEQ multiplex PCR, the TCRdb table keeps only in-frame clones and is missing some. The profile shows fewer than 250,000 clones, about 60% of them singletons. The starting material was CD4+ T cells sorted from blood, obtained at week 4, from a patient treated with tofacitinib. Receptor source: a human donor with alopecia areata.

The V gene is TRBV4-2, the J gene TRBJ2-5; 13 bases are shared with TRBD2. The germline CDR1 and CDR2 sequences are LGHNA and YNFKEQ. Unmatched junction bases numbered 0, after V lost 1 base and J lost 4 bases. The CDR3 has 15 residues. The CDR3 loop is CASSQGTSGRETQYF. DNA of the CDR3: TGTGCCAGCAGCCAAGGGACTAGCGGGAGAGAGACCCAGTACTTC.

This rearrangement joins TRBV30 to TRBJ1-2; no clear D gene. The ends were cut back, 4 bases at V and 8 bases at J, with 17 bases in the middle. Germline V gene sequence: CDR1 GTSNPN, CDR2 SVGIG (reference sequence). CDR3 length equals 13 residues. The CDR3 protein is CAWKRVGSSGYTF. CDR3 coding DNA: TGTGCCTGGAAGCGGGTCGGCAGCTCCGGCTACACCTTC.

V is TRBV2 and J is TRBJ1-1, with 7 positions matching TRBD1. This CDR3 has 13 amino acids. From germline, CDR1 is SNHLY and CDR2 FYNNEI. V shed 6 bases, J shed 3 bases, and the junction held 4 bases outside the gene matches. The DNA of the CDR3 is TGTGCCAGCAGGACGGGACAGTACACTGAAGCTTTCTTT. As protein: CASRTGQYTEAFF.

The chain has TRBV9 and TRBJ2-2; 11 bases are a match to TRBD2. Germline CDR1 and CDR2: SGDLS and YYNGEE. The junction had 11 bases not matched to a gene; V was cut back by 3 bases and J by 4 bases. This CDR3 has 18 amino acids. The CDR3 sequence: CASSGRLTSGVSTGELFF. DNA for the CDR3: TGTGCCAGCAGCGGACGACTGACTAGCGGGGTCTCCACCGGGGAGCTGTTTTTT.

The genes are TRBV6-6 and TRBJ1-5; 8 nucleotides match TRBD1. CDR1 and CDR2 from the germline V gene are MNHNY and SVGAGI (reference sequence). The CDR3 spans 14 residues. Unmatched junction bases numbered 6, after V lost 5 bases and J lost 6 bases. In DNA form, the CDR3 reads TGTGCCAGCAGTCAGACAGGGGTTGTTCAGCCCCAGCATTTT. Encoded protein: CASSQTGVVQPQHF.

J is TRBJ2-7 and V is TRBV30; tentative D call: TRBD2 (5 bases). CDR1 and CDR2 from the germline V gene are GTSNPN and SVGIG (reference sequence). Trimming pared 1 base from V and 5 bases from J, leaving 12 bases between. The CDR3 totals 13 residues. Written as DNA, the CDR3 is TGTGCCTGGAGTGGACTTAGCGTGCACGAGCAGTACTTC. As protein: CAWSGLSVHEQYF.

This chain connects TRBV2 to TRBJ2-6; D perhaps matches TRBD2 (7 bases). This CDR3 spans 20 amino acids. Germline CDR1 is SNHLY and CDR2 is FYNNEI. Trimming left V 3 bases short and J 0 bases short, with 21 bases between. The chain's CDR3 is CASSDGGGTGFGSGANVLTF. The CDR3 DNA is TGTGCCAGCAGTGACGGCGGGGGCACGGGGTTCGGCTCTGGGGCCAACGTCCTGACTTTC.

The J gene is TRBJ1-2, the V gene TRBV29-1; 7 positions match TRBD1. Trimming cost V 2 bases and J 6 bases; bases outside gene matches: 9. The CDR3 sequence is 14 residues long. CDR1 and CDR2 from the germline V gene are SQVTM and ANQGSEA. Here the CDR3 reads CSVEQNRGSDGYTF. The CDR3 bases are TGCAGCGTTGAACAGAACAGGGGCTCGGATGGCTACACCTTC. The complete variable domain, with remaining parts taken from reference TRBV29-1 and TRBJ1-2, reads SAVISQKPSRDICQRGTSLTIQCQVDSQVTMMFWYRQQPGQSLTLIATANQGSEATYESGFVIDKFPISRPNLTFSTLTVSNMSPEDSSIYLCSVEQNRGSDGYTFGSGTRLTVV.

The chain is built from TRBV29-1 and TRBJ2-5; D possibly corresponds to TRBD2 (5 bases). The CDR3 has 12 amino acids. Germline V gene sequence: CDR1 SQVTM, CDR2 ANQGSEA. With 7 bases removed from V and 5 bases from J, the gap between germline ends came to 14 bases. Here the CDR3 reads CSAWTLGETQYF. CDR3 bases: TGCAGCGCATGGACTTTGGGGGAGACCCAGTACTTC. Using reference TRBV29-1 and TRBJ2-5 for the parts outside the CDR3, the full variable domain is SAVISQKPSRDICQRGTSLTIQCQVDSQVTMMFWYRQQPGQSLTLIATANQGSEATYESGFVIDKFPISRPNLTFSTLTVSNMSPEDSSIYLCSAWTLGETQYFGPGTRLLVL.

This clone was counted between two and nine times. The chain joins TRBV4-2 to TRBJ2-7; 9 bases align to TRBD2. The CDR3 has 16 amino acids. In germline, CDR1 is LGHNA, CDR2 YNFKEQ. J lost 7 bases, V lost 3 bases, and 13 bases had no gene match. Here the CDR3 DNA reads TGTGCCAGCAGCCACCCCGGGGCTAGCGGGATTGGGGAGCAGTACTTC. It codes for CASSHPGASGIGEQYF.

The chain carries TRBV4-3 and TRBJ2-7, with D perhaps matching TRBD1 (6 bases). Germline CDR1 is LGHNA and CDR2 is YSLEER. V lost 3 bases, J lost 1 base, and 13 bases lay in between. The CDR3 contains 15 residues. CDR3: CASSQGAGTSYEQYF. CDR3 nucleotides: TGCGCCAGCAGCCAGGGGGCAGGGACATCCTACGAGCAGTACTTC.

The CDR3 is CAWSGRGASSGNTIYF. The DNA for the CDR3 is TGTGCCTGGAGTGGTAGGGGGGCGTCATCTGGAAACACCATATATTTT. The rearrangement uses TRBV30 and TRBJ1-3, with D possibly being TRBD1 (6 bases). The CDR3 has 16 residues. Germline values: CDR1 GTSNPN, CDR2 SVGIG (reference sequence). V was pared by 1 base and J by 1 base, with 14 bases between.

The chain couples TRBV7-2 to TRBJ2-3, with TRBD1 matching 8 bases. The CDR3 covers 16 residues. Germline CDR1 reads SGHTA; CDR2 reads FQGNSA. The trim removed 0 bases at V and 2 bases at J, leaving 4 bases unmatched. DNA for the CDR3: TGTGCCAGCAGCTTAGCCGGGACAGGCTACACAGATACGCAGTATTTT. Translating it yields CASSLAGTGYTDTQYF. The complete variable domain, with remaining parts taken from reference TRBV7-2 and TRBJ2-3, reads GAGVSQSPSNKVTEKGKDVELRCDPISGHTALYWYRQSLGQGLEFLIYFQGNSAPDKSGLPSDRFSAERTGGSVSTLTIQRTQQEDSAVYLCASSLAGTGYTDTQYFGPGTRLTVL.

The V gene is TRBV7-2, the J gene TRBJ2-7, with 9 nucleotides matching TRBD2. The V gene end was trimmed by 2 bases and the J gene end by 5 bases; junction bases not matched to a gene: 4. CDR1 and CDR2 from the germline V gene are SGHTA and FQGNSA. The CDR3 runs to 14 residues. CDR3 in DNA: TGTGCCAGCAGCTTAACGGGACTAGCCCACGAGCAGTACTTC. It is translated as CASSLTGLAHEQYF.

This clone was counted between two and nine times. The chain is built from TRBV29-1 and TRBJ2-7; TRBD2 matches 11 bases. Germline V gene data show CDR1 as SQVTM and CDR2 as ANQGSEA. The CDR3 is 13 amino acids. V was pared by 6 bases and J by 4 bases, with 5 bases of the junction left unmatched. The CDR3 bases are TGCAGCGTAACTAGCGGGAGTCAGTACGAGCAGTACTTC. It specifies CSVTSGSQYEQYF.

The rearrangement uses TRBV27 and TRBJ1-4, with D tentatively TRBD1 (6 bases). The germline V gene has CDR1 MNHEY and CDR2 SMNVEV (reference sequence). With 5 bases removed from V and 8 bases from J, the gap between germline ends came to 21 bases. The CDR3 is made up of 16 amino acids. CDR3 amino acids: CASSPWSQGPSEKLFF. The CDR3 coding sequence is TGTGCCAGCAGTCCCTGGTCACAGGGCCCGTCAGAAAAACTGTTTTTT. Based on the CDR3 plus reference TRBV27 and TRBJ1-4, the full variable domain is EAQVTQNPRYLITVTGKKLTVTCSQNMNHEYMSWYRQDPGLGLRQIYYSMNVEVTDKGDVPEGYKVSRKEKRNFPLILESPSPNQTSLYFCASSPWSQGPSEKLFFGSGTQLSVL.

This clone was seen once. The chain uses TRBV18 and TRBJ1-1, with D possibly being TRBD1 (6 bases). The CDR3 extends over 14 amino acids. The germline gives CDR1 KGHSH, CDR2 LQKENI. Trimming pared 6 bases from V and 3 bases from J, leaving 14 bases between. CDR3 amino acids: CASSRAGADTEAFF. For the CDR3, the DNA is TGTGCCAGCTCTCGGGCGGGGGCTGACACTGAAGCTTTCTTT.

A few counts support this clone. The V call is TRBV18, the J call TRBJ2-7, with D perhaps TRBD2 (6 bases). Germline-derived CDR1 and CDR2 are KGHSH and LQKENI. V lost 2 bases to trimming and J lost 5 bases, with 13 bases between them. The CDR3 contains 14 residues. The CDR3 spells CASSPSGSGHEQYF. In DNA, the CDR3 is TGTGCCAGCTCACCATCCGGGAGTGGCCACGAGCAGTACTTC.

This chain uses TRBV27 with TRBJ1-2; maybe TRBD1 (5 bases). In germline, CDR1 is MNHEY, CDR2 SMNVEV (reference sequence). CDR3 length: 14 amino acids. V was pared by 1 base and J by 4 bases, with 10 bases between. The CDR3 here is CASSLYAGSYGYTF. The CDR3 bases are TGTGCCAGCAGTTTATATGCAGGGTCCTATGGCTACACCTTC.

The CDR3 here is CASSQAQLAGGHETQYF. Written as DNA, the CDR3 is TGTGCCAGCAGCCAAGCCCAATTAGCGGGAGGGCACGAGACCCAGTACTTC. The V and J genes are TRBV4-2 and TRBJ2-5; TRBD2 aligns across 11 bases. The CDR3 sequence is 17 residues long. Germline lookup yields CDR1 LGHNA and CDR2 YNFKEQ. The V and J ends lost 1 base and 5 bases, in that order; junction bases with no gene match: 9.